Described below is a single T cell receptor (beta chain) sequence and its context. The antigen this receptor binds is unknown. Nothing much larger sits one base from this clone, and base qualities are not available. The data derive from a study of cytomegalovirus exposure and HLA in healthy donors (TCRdb year 2017). As for the study more broadly: An earlier analysis of approximately 590 of the donors reported approximately 290 Gb of sequence data and more than 90 million unique TCR beta sequences from 150 million to 200 million T cells. Typing coverage differed by locus: A, B, C, DRB1 and DQB1 were typed in about 620-630 donors, DQA1 in roughly 500, DPA1 in around 600, and DPB1 in 472. In the later analysis, no new phenotypic data were used to find candidate immune exposures; instead, reliance was placed on TCR beta sequences and their occurrence across donors. Of the roughly 400 genotyped donors, approximately 80% fell in the genetic ancestry cluster associated with self-reported Caucasian donors. Among some 410 genotyped donors of the cohort, an average of about 240,000 unique TCR beta nucleotide sequences were sequenced per donor, about a sixth of them non-productive. The aim of the study was to test whether cataloging public T cell receptors could identify signatures of past pathogen exposure. Roughly 5 DR-DQ haplotypes were handled as single units for association and clustering, since linkage in the cohort was strong. The study used immunosequencing to profile the T cell repertoires of 670 or so subjects and linked those repertoires to cytomegalovirus serostatus. To predict cytomegalovirus infection status, the study combined high-throughput TCR immunosequencing, statistical association of individual TCRs with disease status, and machine learning. An early release that covered 500 to 800 HLA-typed donors contained approximately 300 gigabases of sequencing data and tens of millions of unique TCR sequences. All discovery cohort repertoires had been generated on a single sequencing platform. In a later analysis, previously published TCR beta repertoires from 666 donors were re-analyzed and high-resolution HLA genotyping was added so that TCR occurrence patterns could be studied. In an earlier analysis of 587 of the donors, high-throughput TCR beta sequencing was used to judge whether each TCR beta V gene segment behaved as functional or pseudogenic. In addition to the first cohort of 650 to 750 subjects, a separate validation cohort of 130 or so different subjects was used. Donor age, sex, ethnicity and CMV serostatus were compiled alongside the repertoire data. A later genetic analysis took genome-wide SNP genotypes for 398 of the 666 donors and used that subset as a discovery cohort. Both class I and class II loci were covered by HLA typing, at four-digit resolution.

The CDR1 and CDR2 encoded by the germline V gene are MGHDK and SYGVNS. From the cysteine up to the phenylalanine, the CDR3 has a length of 15 residues. CDR3 DNA is the only sequence kept; it has 45 bases, read in frame from the first base. A distance of 17 bases separates the germline ends of V and J, which lose 3 bases and 8 bases respectively. What the research found in general, with its limitations: Because HLA typing was unavailable for some donors at each locus, only the typed subset was used in association tests. Linkage disequilibrium might explain the correlated functional status among segregating V segments, but an unknown experimental factor could not be ruled out. A group of highly shared sequence variants was considered likely to be a technical artifact of the sequencing pipeline. A later analysis found that most CMV-associated TCR beta chains appeared HLA-restricted, with HLA associations seemingly driven largely by CMV exposure. A later genetic analysis associated a missense DCLRE1C variant with V-gene and J-gene trimming of TCR beta chains, and an independent cohort replicated the association. Only TCR beta chains were sequenced in this cohort, and the absence of alpha or paired-chain data limited detectable features. For the cohort, immune exposure information was limited to CMV serostatus. Because the 87-base-pair reads could not distinguish some IMGT-functional V segments, including TRBV6-2 and TRBV6-3, those segments were excluded. Presence/absence analyses assumed roughly uniform sequencing depth across donors, an assumption that may not hold. In vitro tests confirmed that three of the cytomegalovirus-associated TCR beta chains recognize cytomegalovirus antigens. Compared with equally common non-associated chains, HLA-associated TCR beta chains in a later analysis were more clonally expanded and had lower generation probabilities. A further reported finding was that TCR beta sequences accurately predicted the HLA-A and HLA-B alleles for most subjects in the first cohort. The earlier analysis of 587 of the donors excluded roughly 17 rarely observed V segments, including chromosome 9 orphons, because counts were too low. Most TCR sequences were seen in very few donors, while some public TCRs were found in many individuals. A later analysis associated 17,000 or so TCR beta sequences with specific HLA alleles at a false discovery rate of 0.05. In a later analysis, TCR association rates were found to vary across HLA loci, with the most associated TCRs seen for DRB1 alleles and the fewest for HLA-C alleles. When HLA alleles, especially DR and DQ, strongly co-occurred, TCR associations were difficult to assign to individual alleles. A total of 164 TCR beta chains were listed by the study as associated with cytomegalovirus. Cytomegalovirus status was reported to be diagnosed by the classifier with high specificity and sensitivity in both the original and validation cohorts. According to a later analysis, parvovirus B19, influenza, CMV and Epstein-Barr virus appeared linked to several top co-occurrence clusters. According to a later genetic analysis, donors in an Asian-associated ancestry cluster had fewer N-insertions in productive TCRs than the approximately 700-donor mean. According to the authors, the approach could potentially be generalized to other disease states and immunological phenotypes. In an earlier analysis of 587 of the donors, most TCR beta V segments appeared in productive rearrangements about 87% or about 30% of the time, broadly matching IMGT annotations.

The receptor library was made with the immunoSEQ multiplex PCR assay. For the multiplex PCR, a mixture combining 60 forward primers for TCR Vbeta segments and 13 reverse primers for TCR Jbeta segments was used. Amplification of the CDR3 region of rearranged TCR beta genes was performed with a multiplex PCR assay on genomic DNA. The amplified TCR beta libraries were sequenced on the Illumina HiSeq System as 87-base-pair reads. From the authors' description of their analysis: A later analysis counted about 82 million unique TCR beta chains across the 690 or so repertoires, and 9.5 million to 11 million of these chains were shared by at least two donors. Raw reads were error-corrected and collapsed into unique sequences by a nearest-neighbor algorithm in which closely related sequences were merged to remove PCR and sequencing errors. V, D and J gene segments were assigned by aligning CDR3 sequences to IMGT reference sequences. For a sequence to be retained, at least a six-nucleotide match to both a V gene segment and a J gene segment was required. A rearrangement was called productive if the CDR3 had no stop codons and remained in frame with V and J, and every other rearrangement was called non-productive. Following IMGT convention, CDR3 was defined as the stretch from the second conserved V-encoded cysteine up to the conserved J-encoded phenylalanine. The earlier analysis of 450 to 750 of the donors excluded any sequence lacking an unambiguous match to a single V gene segment. In an earlier analysis of some 590 of the donors, a V segment was called functional when productive rearrangements were above 56.7%, and segregating when the standard deviation between donors exceeded 5%. A statistical classification framework was developed to diagnose cytomegalovirus status using the catalog of TCR beta chain sequences. A later analysis assigned V and J genes by comparing TCR nucleotide sequences with IMGT/GENE-DB human TR gene sequences. The TCRdist pipeline was used in a later analysis to assign CDR3 sequences and most-parsimonious VDJ recombination scenarios. A later analysis defined each TCR beta chain by its CDR3 amino acid sequence plus V-gene family, and excluded reads lacking a unique V-gene family. A later analysis removed 592 highly shared, low-generation-probability nucleotide sequences to deal with suspected cross-contamination and a sequencing artifact. For each public chain, a later analysis derived a clonal expansion index from normalized ranks of inferred template counts within each repertoire. In a later analysis, generation probabilities were computed using a VDJ recombination model fitted to out-of-frame rearrangements, and the results were checked against IGoR. A later analysis scored TCR-TCR, TCR-HLA and TCR-CMV co-occurrence with hypergeometric tests, applying a repertoire-size bias correction to TCR pairs. To estimate false discovery rates, a later analysis permuted the HLA or CMV assignments 20 times. A later analysis grouped co-occurring TCRs with DBSCAN, adding TCRdist sequence similarity when clustering within HLA-allele-positive subsets. Repertoires with fewer than 30,000 or more than 120,000 public chains, plus five repertoires with anomalous nucleotide sharing, were excluded from co-occurrence clustering. Sourced from immuneACCESS, this table was stored by TCRdb with only in-frame sequences that have V and J called. A share of the clones is absent; for the studies checked, an unresolved V gene accounts for under half, and the remainder has no known explanation. From that table come the V and J calls and clone size; the DNA was used to work out D and trimming. The sample table lists about 110,000 clones, approximately 70% of them with a count of one. The leading ten clones occupy around 0.95% of the sample.

The cohort was made up of under 800 healthy bone marrow donors. Cohort members were all nominally healthy when sampled, although unrecorded immune exposures were likely present. The donor tested CMV seronegative and was one of the 352 seronegative cohort members. A peripheral blood sample was provided by each donor, and peripheral blood mononuclear cells were used for TCR beta sequencing. Genomic DNA extraction from the blood cell samples was performed with the Qiagen DNeasy Blood Extraction Kit. The chain couples TRBV25-1 to TRBJ2-1, with an unclear D gene assignment. The sample consisted of PBMCs. The sequence derives from a woman aged 30 to 39 in good health and CMV-seronegative. DNA sequence: TGTGCCAGCAGTGATTCGGTAGTAATGTCTCATGAGCAGTTCTTC. It specifies CASSDSVVMSHEQFF.